This TCR beta chain derives from a study of CD8+CD57+ T cells in acquired aplastic anemia. Across the study: Mean DNA quantity obtained from sorted CD4+ and CD8+ cells was around 3.2 ug.

Previously, flow cytometry had revealed CD8+CD57+ cell expansion in the patients chosen for sequencing. Every patient was diagnosed with severe acquired aplastic anemia. Patient blood was sampled before any therapy had been received. The template used for profiling TCR beta VDJ and CDR3 was genomic DNA. In TCRdb, the reads were re-called with MiXCR into one record per CDR3 protein. The table records roughly 170,000 distinct CDR3 sequences, 45% to 60% of them present only once. CDR1 is SGHVS, CDR2 FQNEAQ, per germline. The CDR3 extends over 15 amino acids. Trimming removed 4 bases at V and 0 bases at J, with 10 bases between.

The chain combines TRBV7-8 with TRBJ2-1; D is unresolved. This receptor was obtained from a human donor with aplastic anemia. Sequencing used sorted CD4+, CD8+, or CD8+CD57+ T cells (not recorded which) from PBMCs. The DNA for the CDR3 is TGTGCCAGCAGCTCGAGCGAGAGCTCCTACAATGAGCAGTTCTTC. Its translation is CASSSSESSYNEQFF.